Listed here are 10 T cell receptor beta chains from one sample, sequenced in a study of CD8+CD57+ T cells in acquired aplastic anemia. Profiling of TCR beta VDJ combinations and CDR3 sequences used genomic DNA as template. One entry per CDR3 protein, called by TCRdb with MiXCR from the reads. The sample lists 120,000 or so distinct CDR3 sequences, approximately 50% occurring once. Flow cytometry had shown expanded CD8+CD57+ cells in the patients chosen for sequencing. Sample: sorted CD4+, CD8+, or CD8+CD57+ T cells (not recorded which) from PBMCs. The receptors shown here come from a human donor with aplastic anemia.

In its sample, this clonotype was seen many times. The chain joins TRBV19 to TRBJ2-5; D tentatively reads TRBD1 or TRBD2 (5 bases each). Trimming left V 1 base short and J 5 bases short, with 17 bases between. CDR1 is LNHDA, CDR2 SQIVND, per germline (reference sequence). The CDR3 covers 16 residues. The CDR3 nucleotides read TGTGCCAGTAGTATAGGCCGAACTGAGGGGTCCGAGACCCAGTACTTC. This translates into CASSIGRTEGSETQYF.

The chain links TRBV7-6 to TRBJ1-1, with D unresolved. The CDR3 is 13 amino acids. CDR1 SGHVS and CDR2 FNYEAQ come from the germline V gene. The V gene lost 0 bases and the J gene lost 1 base, with 3 bases spanning the gap. DNA for the CDR3: TGTGCCAGCAGCTTAGCGGAGAACACTGAAGCTTTCTTT. Its protein is CASSLAENTEAFF.

V usage is TRBV24-1 and J usage is TRBJ2-3; 8 bases map to TRBD1. The CDR3 is made up of 16 amino acids. V lost 4 bases and J lost 6; bases outside the gene matches: 11. Germline CDR1 KGHDR, CDR2 SFDVKD. The DNA for the CDR3 is TGTGCCACCAGTGACTCTGACAGGGGCAATGGGGATACGCAGTATTTT. Its protein product is CATSDSDRGNGDTQYF.

On this clonotype itself: With a much larger clone just one base away, this may be a read error. This chain joins TRBV6-4 and TRBJ2-1, with 9 positions matching TRBD2. Germline loops: CDR1 MRHNA, CDR2 SNTAGT. The CDR3 spans 15 residues. The DNA for the CDR3 is TGTGCCAGCAGTGACCTGGGACTAGCAAACAATAAGCAGTTCTTC. Its protein is CASSDLGLANNKQFF.

The gene calls are TRBV20-1 and TRBJ2-5, with 10 bases lining up with TRBD2. The CDR3 has 14 amino acids. CDR1 and CDR2 (germline): DFQATT, SNEGSKA (reference sequence). V was pared by 4 bases and J by 4 bases, with 6 bases of the junction left unmatched. The CDR3 sequence: CSATSGGGGETQYF. In DNA, the CDR3 is TGCAGTGCTACTAGCGGGGGAGGAGGAGAGACCCAGTACTTC.

This chain links TRBV10-3 with TRBJ2-3, with 11 bases lining up with TRBD2. Unmatched junction bases numbered 9, after V lost 10 bases and J lost 0 bases. This CDR3 spans 16 amino acids. Germline-derived CDR1 and CDR2 are ENHRY and SYGVKD. The CDR3 DNA reads as TGTGCCACCCACGATTCTAGCGGGAGGAGCACAGATACGCAGTATTTT. It codes for CATHDSSGRSTDTQYF.

In its sample, this clonotype was seen many times. The chain links TRBV12-3 or TRBV12-4 to TRBJ2-2; D is unresolved. Trimming shortened V by 3 bases and J by 0 bases, and 11 bases separated the two germline ends. There are 16 residues in the CDR3. CDR3 amino acids: CASSFNSGANTGELFF. CDR3 coding DNA: TGTGCCAGCAGTTTTAATTCGGGTGCGAACACCGGGGAGCTGTTTTTT.

In its sample, this clonotype was seen a few times. The J gene is TRBJ1-2, the V gene TRBV7-8; 7 nucleotides line up with TRBD1. V lost 5 bases, J lost 13 bases, and 13 bases stayed unmatched. In germline, CDR1 is SGHVS, CDR2 FQNEAQ. This CDR3 is 13 amino acids long. The CDR3 is CASSPAGTATPTF. The CDR3 DNA reads as TGTGCCAGCAGCCCCGCCGGGACAGCAACCCCCACCTTC.

A word on this clonotype: The junction departs from the called germline gene at one end, perhaps through a read error. This chain uses TRBV9 with TRBJ2-3, with 12 bases identical to TRBD2. Germline CDR1 reads SGDLS; CDR2 reads YYNGEE. The CDR3 is made up of 14 amino acids. Written as DNA, the CDR3 is TGTGCCAGCAGCGCTAGCGGGGGGGGAGATGCGCAGTATTTT. Amino acids: CASSASGGGDAQYF.

In this sample, this clonotype turned up once. This clone may be a read error of a much larger clone one base away. The CDR3 region is CASSPATGTGVIHEQYF. In nucleotides, the CDR3 is TGTGCCAGCAGCCCTGCAACCGGGACAGGGGTCATCCACGAGCAGTACTTC. The chain links TRBV4-2 to TRBJ2-7; the match to TRBD1 covers 10 bases. CDR1 LGHNA and CDR2 YNFKEQ come from the germline V gene. CDR3 length: 17 residues. The V gene end was trimmed by 4 bases and the J gene end by 5 bases; junction bases not matched to a gene: 14.